The 31 T cell receptor beta chains in this list originate from one sample, sequenced in a study of cytomegalovirus exposure and HLA in healthy donors. The primer mix had 60 Vbeta and 13 Jbeta primers. The method was immunoSEQ multiplex PCR; TCRdb's version includes in-frame clones alone and lacks a portion of them. This sample has about 190,000 clones, with 80% found just once. Sequencing was performed on PBMCs. The receptors here all came from a boy younger than 18 in good health and CMV-seronegative.

This sequence joins TRBV11-1 and TRBJ2-3; possible D gene TRBD1, 6 bases. The ends were cut back, 4 bases at V and 6 bases at J, with 14 bases in the middle. The V gene's germline CDR1 is SGHAT and CDR2 FQDESV (reference sequence). CDR3 size: 14 residues. The CDR3 protein is CASSSGVEVDTQYF. The CDR3 region has the DNA TGTGCCAGCAGCTCAGGGGTTGAGGTGGATACGCAGTATTTT.

Turning to this clone: A junction end diverges from the germline sequence, so it may reflect a read error. The V call is TRBV29-1, the J call TRBJ1-2; weak D call: TRBD1 (5 bases). The CDR3 is 13 amino acids. The germline CDR1 and CDR2 sequences are SQVTM and ANQGSEA. The CDR3: CNVGPRGGGGYTF. The CDR3 coding sequence is TGCAACGTTGGGCCAAGGGGAGGCGGTGGCTACACCTTC.

CDR3 region: CATSREQGLNTEAFF. The CDR3 DNA reads TGTGCCACCAGCAGAGAACAGGGACTGAACACTGAAGCTTTCTTT. The chain employs TRBV15 and TRBJ1-1; D perhaps matches TRBD1 (6 bases). CDR3 length: 15 amino acids. V was trimmed by 0 bases and J by 0 bases, leaving 8 bases between them. CDR1 LNHNV and CDR2 YYDKDF come from the germline V gene (reference sequence).

The rearrangement links TRBV19 to TRBJ2-2; 10 positions agree with TRBD2. The V gene end was trimmed by 5 bases and the J gene end by 0 bases; junction bases not matched to a gene: 3. The V gene's germline CDR1 is LNHDA and CDR2 SQIVND (reference sequence). CDR3 length: 16 residues. CDR3: CASSFLAGANTGELFF. As DNA, the CDR3 is TGTGCCAGTAGTTTTCTAGCGGGGGCGAACACCGGGGAGCTGTTTTTT. The full variable domain, its missing parts supplied by reference TRBV19 and TRBJ2-2, is DGGITQSPKYLFRKEGQNVTLSCEQNLNHDAMYWYRQDPGQGLRLIYYSQIVNDFQKGDIAEGYSVSREKKESFPLTVTSAQKNPTAFYLCASSFLAGANTGELFFGEGSRLTVL.

The rearrangement links TRBV29-1 to TRBJ1-2; D perhaps matches TRBD1 (6 bases). V gave up 3 bases and J gave up 8 bases, with 16 bases separating them. This CDR3 region has 13 residues. From germline, CDR1 is SQVTM and CDR2 ANQGSEA. For the CDR3, the DNA is TGCAGCGTTGAGACCGGACAGCAGCTGGGCTACACCTTC. Amino acid sequence: CSVETGQQLGYTF.

This sequence joins TRBV7-9 and TRBJ2-3, with 8 bases matching TRBD2. This CDR3 has 17 amino acids. Losses at the gene ends were 5 bases for V and 2 bases for J; bases not matched to a gene: 12. The V gene's germline CDR1 is SEHNR and CDR2 FQNEAQ (reference sequence). CDR3 in DNA: TGTGCCAGCAGCCCCATGAAGCGGGGGCCGTACACAGATACGCAGTATTTT. Protein: CASSPMKRGPYTDTQYF.

The rearrangement links TRBV9 to TRBJ2-7; TRBD1 is a possible D gene (6 bases). V lost 1 base, J lost 6 bases, and 11 bases lay in between. The V gene's germline CDR1 is SGDLS and CDR2 YYNGEE. There are 13 residues in the CDR3. The CDR3 spells CASSVTGSGEQYF. As DNA, the CDR3 is TGTGCCAGCAGCGTAACAGGGTCCGGCGAGCAGTACTTC.

The chain links TRBV4-1 to TRBJ1-4, with 11 bases fitting TRBD1. The CDR3 sequence is 17 residues long. Germline V CDR1 and CDR2: MGHRA, YSYEKL. V lost 2 bases and J lost 4; bases outside the gene matches: 6. This CDR3 reads CASSQSGTGGDNEKLFF. CDR3 nucleotides: TGCGCCAGCAGCCAAAGTGGGACAGGGGGTGATAATGAAAAACTGTTTTTT.

V and J are TRBV6-5 and TRBJ1-1; 9 bases map to TRBD1. The V segment lost 1 base and the J segment 7 bases; nucleotides outside the gene matches: 7. Germline CDR1 MNHEY, CDR2 SVGAGI. The CDR3 consists of 15 residues. CDR3 bases: TGTGCCAGCAGTTACTTCGGACAGGGGCCATTTGAAGCTTTCTTT. Its translation: CASSYFGQGPFEAFF.

The V call is TRBV7-9, the J call TRBJ2-5; TRBD1 agrees at 7 bases. V lost 5 bases and J lost 5; bases outside the gene matches: 8. From germline, CDR1 is SEHNR and CDR2 FQNEAQ (reference sequence). The CDR3 runs to 14 residues. This CDR3 reads CASSPRTGLETQYF. Here the CDR3 DNA reads TGTGCCAGCAGCCCACGGACAGGTCTGGAGACCCAGTACTTC.

V is TRBV18 and J is TRBJ1-1; TRBD1 aligns across 7 bases. Germline V gene lookup returns CDR1 KGHSH and CDR2 LQKENI. The CDR3 spans 16 residues. V dropped 5 bases and J dropped 1; count of bases not matched to a gene: 10. CDR3 region: CASSTDHDRANTEAFF. The CDR3 DNA is TGTGCCAGCTCAACTGATCACGACAGGGCGAACACTGAAGCTTTCTTT.

This chain uses TRBV30 with TRBJ1-5, with TRBD1 as a possible D gene (6 bases). CDR3 length: 13 amino acids. CDR1 GTSNPN and CDR2 SVGIG come from the germline V gene (reference sequence). Trimming removed 7 bases from V and 7 bases from J, with 17 bases in between. The chain's CDR3 is CAYVTGRGQPQHF. The CDR3 coding sequence is TGTGCCTATGTAACAGGGAGAGGACAGCCCCAGCATTTT.

The rearrangement uses TRBV11-2 and TRBJ1-3; D remains unclear. The CDR3 totals 13 residues. V was clipped by 4 bases and J by 4 bases, with 8 bases between them. CDR1 SGHAT and CDR2 FQNNGV come from the germline V gene. The CDR3 protein is CASSSPGGNTIYF. In nucleotides, the CDR3 is TGTGCCAGCAGCTCACCCGGGGGAAACACCATATATTTT.

The genes are TRBV7-8 and TRBJ1-2, with a tentative D call TRBD1 (5 bases). CDR3 length: 16 amino acids. The ends were cut back, 4 bases at V and 4 bases at J, with 19 bases in the middle. CDR1 and CDR2 from the germline V gene are SGHVS and FQNEAQ. CDR3 nucleotide sequence: TGTGCCAGCAGCTCATATACGGGACGGGGGGGCTATGGCTACACCTTC. Residues: CASSSYTGRGGYGYTF.

The rearrangement joins TRBV11-2 to TRBJ2-5; 7 bases align to TRBD1. V trimming: 8 bases; J trimming: 3 bases; junction bases outside the gene matches: 12. The CDR3 totals 15 residues. CDR1 and CDR2 from the germline V gene are SGHAT and FQNNGV. CDR3 sequence reads: CASGLEWGQKETQYF. DNA of the CDR3: TGTGCCAGCGGTCTGGAATGGGGACAGAAAGAGACCCAGTACTTC. Full variable domain (rest looked up from reference TRBV11-2 and TRBJ2-5): EAGVAQSPRYKIIEKRQSVAFWCNPISGHATLYWYQQILGQGPKLLIQFQNNGVVDDSQLPKDRFSAERLKGVDSTLKIQPAKLEDSAVYLCASGLEWGQKETQYFGPGTRLLVL.

A remark on this clone: In the same sample, other DNA sequences code for this CDR3. This chain connects TRBV10-3 to TRBJ2-7; 9 bases align to TRBD1. V trimming: 4 bases; J trimming: 2 bases; junction bases outside the gene matches: 0. CDR1 and CDR2 from the germline V gene are ENHRY and SYGVKD. This CDR3 contains 13 residues. The chain's CDR3 is CAISGTGAYEQYF. CDR3 sequence (DNA): TGTGCCATCAGTGGGACAGGGGCCTACGAGCAGTACTTC.

J is TRBJ1-2 and V is TRBV5-5; D ambiguous. This CDR3 region has 15 residues. Germline V gives CDR1 SGHKS, CDR2 YYEKEE (reference sequence). V was clipped by 0 bases and J by 0 bases, with 9 bases between them. DNA of the CDR3: TGTGCCAGCAGCTTGGGGCGGAACCCTAACTATGGCTACACCTTC. Translated, it gives CASSLGRNPNYGYTF.

The CDR3 is CASSQFLLGAASIAEAFF. The CDR3 nucleotides are TGCGCCAGCAGCCAATTTTTGTTAGGGGCCGCGTCTATCGCTGAAGCTTTCTTT. J is TRBJ1-1 and V is TRBV4-3, with D possibly matching TRBD1 (5 bases). Germline CDR1 is LGHNA and CDR2 is YSLEER. CDR3 length: 18 amino acids. V lost 2 bases, J lost 6 bases, and 25 bases lay in between.

The chain joins TRBV7-9 to TRBJ1-1; D gene uncertain. V was trimmed by 5 bases and J by 7 bases, leaving 11 bases between them. This CDR3 region has 12 residues. The germline CDR1 and CDR2 sequences are SEHNR and FQNEAQ (reference sequence). CDR3 in DNA: TGTGCCAGCAGCCCCGGACTGCTTGAAGCTTTCTTT. Its translation is CASSPGLLEAFF. Using reference TRBV7-9 and TRBJ1-1 for the parts outside the CDR3, the full variable domain is DTGVSQNPRHKITKRGQNVTFRCDPISEHNRLYWYRQTLGQGPEFLTYFQNEAQLEKSRLLSDRFSAERPKGSFSTLEIQRTEQGDSAMYLCASSPGLLEAFFGQGTRLTVV.

The V call is TRBV6-5, the J call TRBJ1-1, with a tentative D call TRBD1 (5 bases). This CDR3 is 13 amino acids long. Germline CDR1 reads MNHEY; CDR2 reads SVGAGI. V gave up 7 bases and J gave up 0 bases, with 9 bases separating them. This chain's CDR3 is CASNRRMNTEAFF. Written as DNA, the CDR3 is TGTGCCAGCAACAGGCGAATGAACACTGAAGCTTTCTTT.

The chain employs TRBV7-2 and TRBJ2-3, with D tentatively TRBD2 (5 bases). The germline V gene has CDR1 SGHTA and CDR2 FQGNSA. Trimming pared 1 base from V and 3 bases from J, leaving 5 bases between. This CDR3 spans 13 amino acids. The CDR3 region is CASSLGETDTQYF. The DNA of the CDR3 is TGTGCCAGCAGCTTAGGGGAGACAGATACGCAGTATTTT.

This clone was seen just once. This chain connects TRBV4-2 to TRBJ1-2; 7 nucleotides match TRBD1. Germline CDR1 is LGHNA and CDR2 is YNFKEQ. The CDR3 runs 15 residues. Trimming removed 0 bases from V and 4 bases from J; junction bases left unmatched: 5. CDR3 amino acids: CASSQETGVGYGYTF. The CDR3 DNA reads TGTGCCAGCAGCCAAGAAACAGGGGTAGGCTATGGCTACACCTTC.

The rearrangement joins TRBV10-3 to TRBJ2-7; 12 bases map to TRBD2. The CDR3 runs 15 residues. The germline V gene has CDR1 ENHRY and CDR2 SYGVKD. Trimming removed 3 bases from V and 4 bases from J; junction bases left unmatched: 4. The CDR3 is CAISDLAGGVYEQYF. In DNA, the CDR3 is TGTGCCATCAGTGATCTAGCGGGAGGGGTATACGAGCAGTACTTC.

The chain has TRBV15 and TRBJ2-7; D is unclear. Looked up from germline, CDR1 is LNHNV and CDR2 is YYDKDF (reference sequence). Trimming removed 5 bases at V and 7 bases at J, with 21 bases between. This CDR3 is built from 15 residues. CDR3 in amino acids: CATSGYRTPSEEQYF. CDR3 in DNA: TGTGCCACCAGCGGGTACAGAACCCCCTCCGAGGAGCAGTACTTC.

The J gene is TRBJ2-7, the V gene TRBV11-1; D is uncertain. Trimming shortened V by 1 base and J by 0 bases, and 10 bases separated the two germline ends. CDR3 length: 15 amino acids. Germline assignment: CDR1 SGHAT and CDR2 FQDESV (reference sequence). The CDR3 sequence: CASSLGVLLSYEQYF. In DNA, the CDR3 is TGTGCCAGCAGCTTAGGCGTTCTTCTCTCCTACGAGCAGTACTTC.

In its sample, this clone was seen a few times. The V and J genes are TRBV7-9 and TRBJ1-1; 8 nucleotides line up with TRBD1. The germline gives CDR1 SEHNR, CDR2 FQNEAQ (reference sequence). The CDR3 totals 12 residues. Unmatched junction bases numbered 7, after V lost 5 bases and J lost 11 bases. CDR3 nucleotide sequence: TGTGCCAGCAGCACCGGACAGGGTAGGGCTTTCTTT. Its translation is CASSTGQGRAFF. Combining the CDR3 with reference TRBV7-9 and TRBJ1-1 gives the whole variable domain DTGVSQNPRHKITKRGQNVTFRCDPISEHNRLYWYRQTLGQGPEFLTYFQNEAQLEKSRLLSDRFSAERPKGSFSTLEIQRTEQGDSAMYLCASSTGQGRAFFGQGTRLTVV.

The V and J genes are TRBV19 and TRBJ2-5; TRBD2 might be the D (7 bases). Between the trimmed V and J ends, which lost 1 base and 5 bases, there was a span of 14 bases. The CDR3 totals 15 residues. Germline V gene data show CDR1 as LNHDA and CDR2 as SQIVND (reference sequence). CDR3 sequence (DNA): TGTGCCAGTAGTATAGGGGGGGGCCGAGTGGAGACCCAGTACTTC. It encodes CASSIGGGRVETQYF. The full variable domain, with the rest looked up from reference TRBV19 and TRBJ2-5, is DGGITQSPKYLFRKEGQNVTLSCEQNLNHDAMYWYRQDPGQGLRLIYYSQIVNDFQKGDIAEGYSVSREKKESFPLTVTSAQKNPTAFYLCASSIGGGRVETQYFGPGTRLLVL.

The J gene is TRBJ1-2, the V gene TRBV5-4; D remains unclear. Trimming removed 0 bases at V and 4 bases at J, with 16 bases between. Germline CDR1 reads SGHNT; CDR2 reads YYREEE (reference sequence). This CDR3 region has 16 residues. The CDR3 sequence: CASSLDGNFKGYGYTF. For the CDR3, the DNA is TGTGCCAGCAGCTTGGACGGGAATTTTAAAGGCTATGGCTACACCTTC.

The chain links TRBV6-6 to TRBJ1-1; 7 bases align to TRBD1. V lost 8 bases, J lost 7 bases, and 16 bases stayed unmatched. The CDR3 contains 15 residues. Germline V lookup: CDR1 MNHNY, CDR2 SVGAGI (reference sequence). The CDR3: CASSELGGSRNEAFF. As DNA, the CDR3 is TGTGCCAGCTCAGAATTAGGGGGCAGTCGCAATGAAGCTTTCTTT.

The genes are TRBV7-9 and TRBJ2-5; possibly TRBD1 for D (5 bases). V lost 3 bases and J 2 bases, leaving 13 bases between the germline ends. CDR1 is SEHNR, CDR2 FQNEAQ, per germline (reference sequence). The CDR3 covers 15 residues. The CDR3 DNA reads as TGTGCCAGCAGCTTCCAGGGTGGGTTGCAAGAGACCCAGTACTTC. This translates into CASSFQGGLQETQYF.

The V gene is TRBV19, the J gene TRBJ1-1; 10 bases agree with TRBD1. Looked up from germline, CDR1 is LNHDA and CDR2 is SQIVND (reference sequence). The V gene end was trimmed by 10 bases and the J gene end by 0 bases; junction bases not matched to a gene: 11. The CDR3 is 16 amino acids. The CDR3 DNA reads as TGTGCCACCCGGACAGGGGGGCTCGTTATGAACACTGAAGCTTTCTTT. Residues: CATRTGGLVMNTEAFF. The variable domain in full, completed from reference TRBV19 and TRBJ1-1, reads DGGITQSPKYLFRKEGQNVTLSCEQNLNHDAMYWYRQDPGQGLRLIYYSQIVNDFQKGDIAEGYSVSREKKESFPLTVTSAQKNPTAFYLCATRTGGLVMNTEAFFGQGTRLTVV.